The rows below give T cell receptor beta chains drawn from one sample of a study of blood T cells in healthy people across ages. TCRdb re-called the 5' RACE reads with MiXCR, one entry per CDR3 protein. The data contain hundreds of thousands of distinct CDR3 sequences, about 43% of them singletons. Sequencing was done on a sample of blood. These receptors all stem from a man older than 75 in good health. CDR3s include the opening cysteine and the closing phenylalanine or tryptophan. Fields, in order: J gene, D gene, CDR3 length, clone size, V gene, CDR3 DNA, CDR3 protein. A D gene is named only where the DNA matches it firmly. A clone size is listed for some rows: how often the clone was seen (once, few, many), or a class if it is expanded.

J: TRBJ2-5; D: NA; length: 15; size: NA; V: TRBV14; DNA: TGTGCCAGCAGCGTCAGGGGGGAGGCCCAAGAGACCCAGTACTTC; CDR3: CASSVRGEAQETQYF
J: TRBJ2-3; D: NA; length: 15; size: few; V: TRBV24-1; DNA: TGTGCCACCAGTGACACCACGGACAGCACAGATACGCAGTATTTT; CDR3: CATSDTTDSTDTQYF
J: TRBJ2-7; D: TRBD1; length: 15; size: NA; V: TRBV27; DNA: TGTGCCAGCAGGAGAACCGGGACAGCGTACTACGAGCAGTACTTC; CDR3: CASRRTGTAYYEQYF
J: TRBJ2-5; D: NA; length: 13; size: NA; V: TRBV2; DNA: TGTGCCAGCAATAATCAAATCGGGGCGACCCAGTACTTC; CDR3: CASNNQIGATQYF
J: TRBJ2-3; D: TRBD2; length: 15; size: NA; V: TRBV18; DNA: TGTGCCAGCTCACCGGGCGGGAGGAATACAGATACGCAGTATTTT; CDR3: CASSPGGRNTDTQYF
J: TRBJ2-7; D: NA; length: 13; size: NA; V: TRBV6-5; DNA: TGTGCCAGCAGATCTGGGGGCCGTGACGAGCAGTACTTC; CDR3: CASRSGGRDEQYF
J: TRBJ1-5; D: NA; length: 15; size: NA; V: TRBV12-3/TRBV12-4; DNA: TGTGCCAGCAGTTTTGCTGGTAATAGCAATCAGCCCCAGCATTTT; CDR3: CASSFAGNSNQPQHF
J: TRBJ2-5; D: NA; length: 16; size: NA; V: TRBV7-2; DNA: TGTGCCAGCAGCTTAGTGGGTGGAGGCCCCCAAGAGACCCAGTACTTC; CDR3: CASSLVGGGPQETQYF
J: TRBJ1-6; D: TRBD1; length: 16; size: NA; V: TRBV10-3; DNA: TGTGCCATCAGCACCGGGACAGAGAACTATAATTCACCCCTCCACTTT; CDR3: CAISTGTENYNSPLHF
J: TRBJ1-1; D: NA; length: 17; size: NA; V: TRBV6-7; DNA: TGTGCCAGCAGGACGGACAACGGGGCATTTTGCGACACTGAAGCTTTCTTT; CDR3: CASRTDNGAFCDTEAFF
J: TRBJ2-5; D: NA; length: 14; size: NA; V: TRBV6-2/TRBV6-3; DNA: TGTGCCAGCAGTTACTCGTCCGGGTCAGGGACCCAGTACTTC; CDR3: CASSYSSGSGTQYF
J: TRBJ1-2; D: TRBD1; length: 21; size: NA; V: TRBV7-8; DNA: TGTGCCAGCAGGGTAGAGGGGGCAGGGACAGTCGACTTCGCGTCTAACTATGGCTACACCTTC; CDR3: CASRVEGAGTVDFASNYGYTF
J: TRBJ2-1; D: NA; length: 15; size: few; V: TRBV4-2; DNA: TGTGCCAGCAGCCAAGACAGGGGCTGGAACAATGAGCAGTTCTTC; CDR3: CASSQDRGWNNEQFF
J: TRBJ2-1; D: NA; length: 13; size: few; V: TRBV20-1; DNA: TGCAGTGGTATGGGGAGCTCCTACAATGAGCAGTTCTTC; CDR3: CSGMGSSYNEQFF
J: TRBJ2-7; D: TRBD1; length: 14; size: few; V: TRBV20-1; DNA: TGCAGTGCTACTCGGACAGGGTTTTCCTACGAGCAGTACTTC; CDR3: CSATRTGFSYEQYF
J: TRBJ1-1; D: NA; length: 14; size: once; V: TRBV12-3/TRBV12-4; DNA: TGTGCCAGCAGTTTAACAGCCTGGAGCACTGAAGCTTTCTTT; CDR3: CASSLTAWSTEAFF
J: TRBJ1-4; D: NA; length: 14; size: NA; V: TRBV7-2; DNA: TGTGCCAGCAGCTCACGGGGGACTAATGAAAAACTGTTTTTT; CDR3: CASSSRGTNEKLFF